The next 2 T cell receptor beta chains were all read from a single sample in a study of vaccination and CD4 T cells after COVID-19. With the Oncomine TCR Beta short-read assay, DNA from cultured CD4+ T cells was sequenced. One entry per CDR3 protein, called by TCRdb with MiXCR from the PCR reads. The sample holds about 18,000 distinct CDR3 sequences, about half seen once. The treatment here: approximately nine-day PBMC culture with coronavirus spike peptide pools or control peptides (ViraFEST assay). The antigens for these receptors are not known. Material: CD4+ T cells from blood, cultured in vitro. The receptors derive from a human donor who had recovered from COVID-19.

The J gene is TRBJ2-7, the V gene TRBV20-1; maybe TRBD2 (6 bases). V dropped 4 bases and J dropped 2 bases, with 15 bases sitting between them. This CDR3 comprises 14 residues. From germline, CDR1 is DFQATT and CDR2 SNEGSKA (reference sequence). The chain's CDR3 is CSANRGRGTYEQYF. The DNA of the CDR3 is TGCAGTGCTAACCGAGGACGCGGGACCTACGAGCAGTACTTC.

The chain employs TRBV20-1 and TRBJ2-1; 12 bases fit TRBD2. Germline CDR1 reads DFQATT; CDR2 reads SNEGSKA (reference sequence). The CDR3 runs to 16 residues. The V and J ends lost 5 bases and 0 bases, in that order; junction bases with no gene match: 5. The CDR3 region is CSARRLAGVSYNEQFF. CDR3 sequence (DNA): TGCAGTGCTCGAAGACTAGCGGGAGTCTCCTACAATGAGCAGTTCTTC.